The present entry profiles one T cell receptor (beta chain) with its context. This specimen belongs to a study of Ad26.COV2.S vaccination and SARS-CoV-2 variants. At the level of the study: Each vaccinee took Ad26.COV2.S intramuscularly, once or twice 56 days apart.

The CDR3 covers 14 residues. Trimming shortened V by 3 bases and J by 2 bases, and 9 bases separated the two germline ends. CDR1 is SNHLY, CDR2 FYNNEI, per germline. The sample's treatment: about 20 received Ad26.COV2.S at low or high dose, single or two shots; five or six received placebo; per-sample allocation not given. On day 63 after the first injection, vaccine and placebo recipients gave samples. The table came from immunoSEQ multiplex PCR; TCRdb's copy has only in-frame clones and leaves some out. The sample comprises 320,000 or so clones, under 90% of which are singletons, and around 5.5% rests with the top ten.

The receptor was derived from a person between 18 and 65 years old who received the Ad26.COV2.S COVID-19 vaccine or a placebo. Sequenced material: peripheral blood, taken in a trial of Ad26.COV2.S vaccine versus placebo. V is TRBV2 and J is TRBJ2-3; D not certain. The CDR3 is CASSDLLPTDTQYF. In nucleotides, the CDR3 is TGTGCCAGCAGTGATCTGCTGCCCACAGATACGCAGTATTTT.